Listed here are 21 T cell receptor beta chains from one sample, sequenced in a study of response to subunit inactivated influenza vaccine. TCRdb used MiXCR to reprocess the RT-PCR reads, holding one entry per CDR3 protein. The sample has under 550,000 distinct CDR3 sequences, more than 7% seen once. The sample was PBMCs from blood, taken 23 to 25 months after vaccination. These receptors all stem from a man between 50 and 69 years old who received an inactivated influenza vaccine.

The chain links TRBV30 to TRBJ1-1; TRBD1 agrees at 10 bases. Germline-derived CDR1 and CDR2 are GTSNPN and SVGIG (reference sequence). V gave up 5 bases and J gave up 4 bases; unmatched junction bases: 4. The CDR3 contains 13 residues. The CDR3 sequence is CAWDRGRFTEAFF. DNA of the CDR3: TGTGCCTGGGACAGGGGGCGTTTCACTGAAGCTTTCTTT.

The CDR3 region has the DNA TGCAGTGCCCCCCTTTCGGAACGGCTAGCGGGGTTCCCAGATACGCAGTATTTT. Translation: CSAPLSERLAGFPDTQYF. This chain uses TRBV20-1 with TRBJ2-3; 9 nucleotides match TRBD2. The ends lost 6 bases at V and 4 bases at J; junction bases unmatched: 20. Germline V gene data show CDR1 as DFQATT and CDR2 as SNEGSKA (reference sequence). The CDR3 has 18 amino acids.

This clonotype has a count of ten or more. The genes are TRBV20-1 and TRBJ2-4; D possibly matches TRBD1 or TRBD2 (5 bases each). V lost 5 bases to trimming and J lost 0 bases, with 14 bases between them. Germline assignment: CDR1 DFQATT and CDR2 SNEGSKA (reference sequence). The CDR3 spans 15 residues. CDR3 residues: CSAGPWDLAKNIQYF. Here the CDR3 DNA reads TGCAGTGCTGGCCCATGGGACCTAGCCAAAAACATTCAGTACTTC.

There are many counts of this clonotype. The chain has TRBV27 and TRBJ2-1, with 9 bases that match TRBD2. The germline V gene encodes CDR1 MNHEY and CDR2 SMNVEV (reference sequence). V shed 5 bases and J 2 bases; nucleotides not matched to a gene: 4. This CDR3 comprises 15 residues. CDR3 region: CASSISSGTYNEQFF. CDR3 DNA: TGTGCCAGCAGTATCTCTAGCGGGACCTACAATGAGCAGTTCTTC.

This clonotype occurred many times. The chain couples TRBV7-2 to TRBJ2-3; no definite D call. The CDR3 length is 12 residues. In germline, CDR1 is SGHTA, CDR2 FQGNSA. The V end lost 5 bases, the J end lost 4 bases, and 7 bases lay between the germline ends. CDR3 residues: CASSPFPDTQYF. DNA for the CDR3: TGTGCCAGCAGCCCCTTTCCAGATACGCAGTATTTT.

The sample holds a few counts of this clonotype. The chain employs TRBV27 and TRBJ2-4; D remains unclear. The CDR3 runs to 16 residues. V lost 2 bases, J lost 0 bases, and 11 bases lay in between. Germline CDR1 and CDR2: MNHEY and SMNVEV (reference sequence). In DNA, the CDR3 is TGTGCCAGCAGTTTAATAGGACCACTAGCCAAAAACATTCAGTACTTC. This sequence encodes CASSLIGPLAKNIQYF.

A few counts support this clonotype. This sequence joins TRBV10-3 and TRBJ2-5, with 10 nucleotides matching TRBD1. This CDR3 region has 16 residues. CDR1 and CDR2 from the germline V gene are ENHRY and SYGVKD. Trimming took 6 bases from V and 7 from J; bases not matched to a gene: 14. The CDR3 loop reads CAISGTGAALGGTQYF. CDR3 DNA sequence: TGTGCCATCAGCGGGACAGGGGCCGCTCTAGGCGGGACCCAGTACTTC.

The chain recombines TRBV5-1 with TRBJ2-5; possibly TRBD1 for D (6 bases). Germline V gene data show CDR1 as SGHRS and CDR2 as YFSETQ. V was pared by 0 bases and J by 8 bases, with 11 bases between. The CDR3 sequence is 13 residues long. The CDR3 is CASSLAGTSTQYF. CDR3 nucleotide sequence: TGCGCCAGCAGCTTGGCCGGGACATCAACCCAGTACTTC. Together with reference TRBV5-1 and TRBJ2-5, the CDR3 gives the full variable domain: KAGVTQTPRYLIKTRGQQVTLSCSPISGHRSVSWYQQTPGQGLQFLFEYFSETQRNKGNFPGRFSGRQFSNSRSEMNVSTLELGDSALYLCASSLAGTSTQYFGPGTRLLVL.

This clonotype was counted at least ten times. The rearrangement joins TRBV30 to TRBJ1-5; D is ambiguous. Trimming left V 2 bases short and J 5 bases short, with 10 bases between. The CDR3 runs 13 residues. Germline CDR1 and CDR2: GTSNPN and SVGIG (reference sequence). CDR3 protein: CAWSPLAHQPQHF. The CDR3 DNA reads as TGTGCCTGGAGTCCCCTTGCCCATCAGCCCCAGCATTTT.

The chain links TRBV29-1 to TRBJ2-3, with 9 positions matching TRBD1. CDR1 and CDR2 from the germline V gene are SQVTM and ANQGSEA. The CDR3 length is 15 residues. The ends lost 5 bases at V and 3 bases at J; junction bases unmatched: 9. This CDR3 reads CSVSVGTGWTDTQYF. The DNA for the CDR3 is TGCAGCGTTTCCGTTGGGACAGGGTGGACAGATACGCAGTATTTT.

This chain joins TRBV12-3 or TRBV12-4 and TRBJ1-1; D not resolved. The CDR3 contains 16 residues. V was pared by 5 bases and J by 4 bases, with 20 bases between. Here the CDR3 DNA reads TGTGCCAGCAGTGGCCGATTTATGGTGGGTGGCACTGAAGCTTTCTTT. Its translation: CASSGRFMVGGTEAFF.

V and J are TRBV28 and TRBJ2-7; TRBD1 is a possible D gene (6 bases). V was trimmed by 6 bases and J by 3 bases, leaving 18 bases between them. This CDR3 contains 15 residues. CDR1 is MDHEN and CDR2 is SYDVKM in the germline V gene. The CDR3 loop is CASSDVGTPLYEQYF. The CDR3 DNA reads TGTGCCAGCAGCGACGTGGGGACACCCCTCTACGAGCAGTACTTC.

This chain joins TRBV15 and TRBJ2-7; D is undetermined. Trimming left V 5 bases short and J 8 bases short, with 13 bases between. CDR3 length: 12 residues. Germline CDR1 reads LNHNV; CDR2 reads YYDKDF (reference sequence). CDR3 DNA sequence: TGTGCCACCAGCTCTAACGAGTTACAGCAGTACTTC. Translation gives CATSSNELQQYF. Full variable domain (rest looked up from reference TRBV15 and TRBJ2-7): DAMVIQNPRYQVTQFGKPVTLSCSQTLNHNVMYWYQQKSSQAPKLLFHYYDKDFNNEADTPDNFQSRRPNTSFCFLDIRSPGLGDTAMYLCATSSNELQQYFGPGTRLTVT.

The sample holds a few counts of this clonotype. The J gene is TRBJ2-2, the V gene TRBV10-3; D not resolved. The CDR3 totals 14 residues. CDR1 is ENHRY and CDR2 is SYGVKD in the germline V gene. V lost 4 bases and J 7 bases, leaving 13 bases between the germline ends. CDR3 sequence (DNA): TGTGCCATCAGTGGGGCCGGGCCGGGCGGGGAGCTGTTTTTT. As protein: CAISGAGPGGELFF.

A remark on this clonotype: A read error may be the cause here, since a much bigger clone is one base away. The chain combines TRBV7-9 with TRBJ2-1; D may be TRBD2 (6 bases). In germline, CDR1 is SEHNR, CDR2 FQNEAQ (reference sequence). The CDR3 consists of 14 residues. V shed 1 base and J shed 9 bases, with 13 bases lying between them. The CDR3 nucleotides are TGTGCCAGCAGCTTAGTCGGGACTCGGGGTGAGCAGTTCTTC. It yields the protein CASSLVGTRGEQFF.

The chain couples TRBV7-8 to TRBJ2-1; maybe TRBD2 (6 bases). The germline gives CDR1 SGHVS, CDR2 FQNEAQ. V was clipped by 4 bases and J by 10 bases, with 8 bases between them. This CDR3 has 11 residues. The CDR3 sequence: CASSSGVEQFF. CDR3 in DNA: TGTGCCAGCAGCTCGGGGGTCGAGCAGTTCTTC.

This clonotype was seen more than once but under ten times. This chain links TRBV12-3 or TRBV12-4 with TRBJ1-2; 7 bases agree with TRBD1. This CDR3 is 13 amino acids long. Trimming took 6 bases from V and 4 from J; bases not matched to a gene: 5. In nucleotides, the CDR3 is TGTGCCAGCAGGGGGACAGCCTCCTATGGCTACACCTTC. It codes for CASRGTASYGYTF.

In this sample, this clonotype turned up a few times. The chain uses TRBV11-2 and TRBJ2-2; no definite D call. Trimming stripped 5 bases from V and 8 bases from J, with 15 bases between. This CDR3 region has 14 residues. Germline V gene lookup returns CDR1 SGHAT and CDR2 FQNNGV. The CDR3 sequence: CASSPTSAFGELFF. CDR3 sequence (DNA): TGTGCCAGCAGCCCCACGTCAGCGTTTGGGGAGCTGTTTTTT.

V gene TRBV2 combines with J gene TRBJ1-1, with a weak D call TRBD1 (5 bases). The V end was cut by 4 bases, the J end by 7 bases, with 13 bases between. Germline loops: CDR1 SNHLY, CDR2 FYNNEI. CDR3 size: 13 residues. In DNA, the CDR3 is TGTGCCAGCAGTGGAGACAGATCCATTGAAGCTTTCTTT. Translating gives CASSGDRSIEAFF.

This clonotype was observed a few times. The chain carries TRBV27 and TRBJ2-7; 7 bases fit TRBD2. This CDR3 has 15 residues. Germline V gives CDR1 MNHEY, CDR2 SMNVEV (reference sequence). Unmatched junction bases numbered 12, after V lost 7 bases and J lost 3 bases. The CDR3 DNA follows: TGTGCCAGCAAGCCGGGGCTAGCGGACTACTACGAGCAGTACTTC. This codes for CASKPGLADYYEQYF.

This clonotype was seen a few times. The rearrangement joins TRBV6-2 or TRBV6-3 to TRBJ2-3; 9 bases line up with TRBD2. The CDR3 is 15 residues long. Germline CDR1 reads MNHEY; CDR2 reads SVGEGT. V lost 8 bases, J lost 6 bases, and 12 bases stayed unmatched. DNA of the CDR3: TGTGCCAGCGGCTCCCTTAGCGGGAGCGTGGATACGCAGTATTTT. It specifies CASGSLSGSVDTQYF.